This T cell receptor (beta chain) derives from a study of cytomegalovirus exposure and HLA in healthy donors. For the study at large: An earlier analysis identified 117 million unique TCR beta sequences in 170 million or so T cells.

As concerns this clone: Its antigen is still unknown.

Germline CDR1 GTSNPN, CDR2 SVGIG (reference sequence). This CDR3 has 14 amino acids. Trimming removed 0 bases at V and 1 base at J, with 9 bases between. The PCR ran on 60 Vbeta and 13 Jbeta primers. Using immunoSEQ multiplex PCR, the repertoire was profiled, and TCRdb retains in-frame clones only, with some absent. The table includes around 180,000 clones, around nine tenths detected once. Points from the study as a whole: It was 160 or so TCR beta chains that were listed as cytomegalovirus-associated. Productive rates of about 90% or about 30% were seen for most TCR beta V segments in an earlier analysis.

Sequenced: PBMCs. The chain carries TRBV30 and TRBJ1-1; D is unresolved. The receptor comes from a woman aged 18-29 years in good health and CMV-seronegative. The CDR3 coding sequence is TGTGCCTGGAGTGTACCCGGAGAGAACACTGAAGCTTTCTTT. This gives the protein CAWSVPGENTEAFF.